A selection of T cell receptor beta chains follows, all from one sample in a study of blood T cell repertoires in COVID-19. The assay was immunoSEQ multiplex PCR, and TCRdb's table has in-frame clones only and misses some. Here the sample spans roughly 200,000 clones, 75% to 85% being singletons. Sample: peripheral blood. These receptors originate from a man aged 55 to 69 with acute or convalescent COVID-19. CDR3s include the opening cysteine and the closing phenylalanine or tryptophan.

CDR3: CASSLAFDRGLTDTQYF
length: 17
J: TRBJ2-3
V: TRBV5-4

CDR3: CASSEEAQPSYGYTF
length: 15
J: TRBJ1-2
V: TRBV6-1

CDR3: CASSLAPDQETQYF
length: 14
J: TRBJ2-5
V: TRBV5-5

CDR3: CASSARTSGSRPDTQYF
length: 17
J: TRBJ2-3
V: TRBV3-1/TRBV3-2

CDR3: CASSTTGTGLSYNEQFF
length: 17
J: TRBJ2-1
V: TRBV19

CDR3: CASSPGQTTTEAFF
length: 14
J: TRBJ1-1
V: TRBV7-9

CDR3: CASRPGQSSAEAFF
length: 14
J: TRBJ1-1
V: TRBV28

CDR3: CASSPASDSNQPQHF
length: 15
J: TRBJ1-5
V: TRBV18

CDR3: CASSVAAGGLYNEQFF
length: 16
J: TRBJ2-1
V: TRBV9

CDR3: CASSAGLVNTGELFF
length: 15
J: TRBJ2-2
V: TRBV3-1/TRBV3-2

CDR3: CAISREGLWEQYF
length: 13
J: TRBJ2-7
V: TRBV10-3

CDR3: CASSLGATDTQYF
length: 13
J: TRBJ2-3
V: TRBV5-6

CDR3: CASSYNRQAWGNEQFF
length: 16
J: TRBJ2-1
V: TRBV3-1/TRBV3-2

CDR3: CASSMDRHYEQYF
length: 13
J: TRBJ2-7
V: TRBV13

CDR3: CASSEGMRGFPDTQYF
length: 16
J: TRBJ2-3
V: TRBV6-1

CDR3: CASRLADPPNTGELFF
length: 16
J: TRBJ2-2
V: TRBV4-1

CDR3: CASKPSAGGPYEQYF
length: 15
J: TRBJ2-7
V: TRBV6-6

CDR3: CASSIRTGSISNQPQHF
length: 17
J: TRBJ1-5
V: TRBV19

CDR3: CSVERKNIQYF
length: 11
J: TRBJ2-4
V: TRBV29-1

CDR3: CAWSGQGKVRDTQYF
length: 15
J: TRBJ2-3
V: TRBV30

CDR3: CASSIRDSTYEQYF
length: 14
J: TRBJ2-7
V: TRBV19

CDR3: CASKRQGLGTEAFF
length: 14
J: TRBJ1-1
V: TRBV2

CDR3: CASSPGLYQETQYF
length: 14
J: TRBJ2-5
V: TRBV7-7

CDR3: CASSLAGGSVYEQYF
length: 15
J: TRBJ2-7
V: TRBV7-8

CDR3: CASSPRTGIFNSPLHF
length: 16
J: TRBJ1-6
V: TRBV23-1

CDR3: CASSQEPRGSGYTDTQYF
length: 18
J: TRBJ2-3
V: TRBV3-1/TRBV3-2